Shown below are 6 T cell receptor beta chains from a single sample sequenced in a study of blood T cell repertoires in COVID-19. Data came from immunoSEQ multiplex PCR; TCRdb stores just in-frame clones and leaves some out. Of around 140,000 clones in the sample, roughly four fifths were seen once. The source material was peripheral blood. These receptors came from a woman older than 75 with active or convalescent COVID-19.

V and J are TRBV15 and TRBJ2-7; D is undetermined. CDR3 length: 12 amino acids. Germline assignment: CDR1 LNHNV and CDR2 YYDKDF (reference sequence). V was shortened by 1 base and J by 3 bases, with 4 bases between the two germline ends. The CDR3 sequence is CATSRAGYEQYF. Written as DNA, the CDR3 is TGTGCCACCAGCAGAGCCGGCTACGAGCAGTACTTC.

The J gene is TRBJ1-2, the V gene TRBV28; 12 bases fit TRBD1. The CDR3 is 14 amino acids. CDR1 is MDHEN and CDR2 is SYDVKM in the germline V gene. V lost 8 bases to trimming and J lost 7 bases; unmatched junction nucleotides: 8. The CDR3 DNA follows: TGTGCCAGCCGGGGACAGGGGGCCGCGGGTGGCTACACCTTC. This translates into CASRGQGAAGGYTF.

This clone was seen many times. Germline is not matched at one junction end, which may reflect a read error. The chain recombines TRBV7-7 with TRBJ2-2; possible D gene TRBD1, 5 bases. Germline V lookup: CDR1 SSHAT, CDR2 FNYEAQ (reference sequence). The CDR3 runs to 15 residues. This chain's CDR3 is CASSSTGSGAGELFF. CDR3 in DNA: TGTGCTAGCAGTTCTACAGGTTCGGGCGCCGGGGAGCTGTTTTTT.

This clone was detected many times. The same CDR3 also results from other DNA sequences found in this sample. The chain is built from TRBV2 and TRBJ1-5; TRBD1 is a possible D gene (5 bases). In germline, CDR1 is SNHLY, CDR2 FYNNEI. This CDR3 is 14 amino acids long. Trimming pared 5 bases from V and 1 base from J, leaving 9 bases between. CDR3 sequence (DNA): TGTGCCAGCAGTTCGACAGCAAGCAATCAGCCCCAGCATTTT. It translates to CASSSTASNQPQHF.

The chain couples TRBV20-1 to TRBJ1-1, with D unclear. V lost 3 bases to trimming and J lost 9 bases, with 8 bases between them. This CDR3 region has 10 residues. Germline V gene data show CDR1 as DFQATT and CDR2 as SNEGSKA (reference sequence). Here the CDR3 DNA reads TGCAGTGCTAGTGGCGTAAAAGCTTTCTTT. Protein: CSASGVKAFF.

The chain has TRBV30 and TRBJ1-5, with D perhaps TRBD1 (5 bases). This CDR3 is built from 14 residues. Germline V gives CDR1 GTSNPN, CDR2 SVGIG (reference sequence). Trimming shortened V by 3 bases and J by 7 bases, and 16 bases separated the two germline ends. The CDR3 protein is CAWSDAQGDQPQHF. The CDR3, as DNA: TGTGCCTGGAGCGATGCTCAGGGTGACCAGCCCCAGCATTTT. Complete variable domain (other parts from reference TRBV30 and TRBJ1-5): SQTIHQWPATLVQPVGSPLSLECTVEGTSNPNLYWYRQAAGRGLQLLFYSVGIGQISSEVPQNLSASRPQDRQFILSSKKLLLSDSGFYLCAWSDAQGDQPQHFGDGTRLSIL.